Given below is one T cell receptor (beta chain) in context. As yet, its antigen is unknown. The sample originates from a study of cytomegalovirus exposure and HLA in healthy donors. Overall study context: Among about 380 genotyped donors, about 80% fell in the Caucasian-associated ancestry cluster. General study findings and limits: Immune exposure information available was restricted to CMV serostatus. Most subjects' HLA-A and HLA-B alleles were reportedly predicted from TCR beta sequences.

The CDR3 runs 16 residues. Germline V gene data show CDR1 as SGHRS and CDR2 as YFSETQ. Trimming cost V 0 bases and J 1 base; bases outside gene matches: 6. 60 Vbeta and 13 Jbeta primers were used in PCR. The table came from immunoSEQ multiplex PCR; TCRdb's copy has only in-frame clones and leaves some out. The sample includes about 68,000 clones, 75% to 90% of them seen just once. The TCR sequence derives from a human donor in good health. Sequencing input: PBMCs. The chain has TRBV5-1 and TRBJ2-5; TRBD2 matches 7 bases. This CDR3 reads CASSLDPGRVQETQYF. The CDR3 region has the DNA TGCGCCAGCAGCTTGGACCCTGGGAGGGTCCAAGAGACCCAGTACTTC.